These 26 T cell receptor beta chains were all obtained from the same sample, sequenced in a study of PD-1 blockade in classical Hodgkin lymphoma. The protocol was immunoSEQ multiplex PCR, while the TCRdb copy is restricted to in-frame clones and leaves out a portion. Counted here are about 39,000 clones, 77% occurring once; the ten biggest clones make up roughly 9.8%. Time point denoted: cycle 4 day 1 (C4D1), after 6 weeks of nivolumab. After autologous stem cell transplantation all patients relapsed, and prior brentuximab vedotin exposure differed between cohorts. The specimen was peripheral blood mononuclear cells (PBMCs), collected before the fourth cycle of nivolumab. The origin of the receptors is a human donor with classical Hodgkin lymphoma.

This chain joins TRBV7-9 and TRBJ1-1; no clear D gene. Trimming left V 5 bases short and J 2 bases short, with 9 bases between. This CDR3 is 13 amino acids long. Per the germline V gene, CDR1 is SEHNR and CDR2 is FQNEAQ (reference sequence). The CDR3 nucleotides are TGTGCCAGCAGCCGCGGGAGTAACACTGAAGCTTTCTTT. This codes for CASSRGSNTEAFF.

This clone was seen only a few times. The chain joins TRBV6-5 to TRBJ1-2, with 7 positions matching TRBD1. Trimming took 7 bases from V and 3 from J; bases not matched to a gene: 8. This CDR3 is built from 14 residues. The germline V gene has CDR1 MNHEY and CDR2 SVGAGI. The CDR3 DNA follows: TGTGCCAGCACCAACAACAGGGGTGACTATGGCTACACCTTC. Residues: CASTNNRGDYGYTF.

This chain links TRBV19 with TRBJ2-1; 10 positions agree with TRBD2. Per the germline V gene, CDR1 is LNHDA and CDR2 is SQIVND (reference sequence). The CDR3 is 16 amino acids. Trimming removed 7 bases from V and 0 bases from J; junction bases left unmatched: 6. The CDR3 here is CASTLAGVTSYNEQFF. CDR3 nucleotide sequence: TGTGCCAGTACGCTAGCGGGGGTAACCTCCTACAATGAGCAGTTCTTC.

The chain is built from TRBV6-5 and TRBJ1-1; the D gene is possibly TRBD1 (5 bases). The CDR3 spans 14 residues. Trimming took 2 bases from V and 5 from J, leaving 12 bases between them. Germline-derived CDR1 and CDR2 are MNHEY and SVGAGI. DNA for the CDR3: TGTGCCAGCAGTTACAGTCAGGGTCGGACTGAAGCTTTCTTT. Amino acids: CASSYSQGRTEAFF.

This chain connects TRBV5-6 to TRBJ2-5; tentative D call: TRBD2 (5 bases). The V and J ends lost 3 bases and 1 base respectively, with 19 bases between them. In germline, CDR1 is SGHDT, CDR2 YYEEEE. The CDR3 contains 17 residues. CDR3 loop: CASSSPGSVVGQETQYF. The DNA for the CDR3 is TGTGCCAGCAGCTCCCCGGGTAGCGTGGTAGGCCAAGAGACCCAGTACTTC.

V usage is TRBV28 and J usage is TRBJ1-2; D might be TRBD1 (5 bases). The germline V gene encodes CDR1 MDHEN and CDR2 SYDVKM. The CDR3 runs 13 residues. Trimming cost V 4 bases and J 4 bases, with 10 bases left between them. CDR3 in DNA: TGTGCCAGCAGTTCGGGGCCGAGCTATGGCTACACCTTC. Residues: CASSSGPSYGYTF.

V and J are TRBV6-6 and TRBJ1-6; possible D gene TRBD1, 5 bases. The CDR3 covers 14 residues. V was trimmed by 8 bases and J by 7 bases, leaving 15 bases between them. In germline, CDR1 is MNHNY, CDR2 SVGAGI (reference sequence). DNA of the CDR3: TGTGCCAGCTCGGCACCAGGGTGGAATTCACCCCTCCACTTT. Residues: CASSAPGWNSPLHF.

This clone was detected once. The rearrangement joins TRBV19 to TRBJ1-2, with 10 bases matching TRBD1. The J segment lost 8 bases and the V segment lost 3 bases, leaving 15 bases of the junction unmatched. Germline values: CDR1 LNHDA, CDR2 SQIVND (reference sequence). The CDR3 has 17 residues. Written as DNA, the CDR3 is TGTGCCAGTAGTATGAAGGTGGAGCCGGGACAGGGGTTGGGCTACACCTTC. Translating it yields CASSMKVEPGQGLGYTF. The whole variable domain, remainder taken from reference TRBV19 and TRBJ1-2, is DGGITQSPKYLFRKEGQNVTLSCEQNLNHDAMYWYRQDPGQGLRLIYYSQIVNDFQKGDIAEGYSVSREKKESFPLTVTSAQKNPTAFYLCASSMKVEPGQGLGYTFGSGTRLTVV.

The chain joins TRBV2 to TRBJ2-7; D gene ambiguous. CDR1 is SNHLY, CDR2 FYNNEI, per germline. Trimming cost V 3 bases and J 1 base, with 10 bases left between them. The CDR3 runs 14 residues. The CDR3 region is CASSDPLQSYEQYF. In DNA, the CDR3 is TGTGCCAGCAGTGACCCCCTACAATCCTACGAGCAGTACTTC.

J is TRBJ2-3 and V is TRBV6-1; 9 bases are shared with TRBD2. V was clipped by 4 bases and J by 1 base; unmatched bases: 0. The germline V gene has CDR1 MNHNS and CDR2 SASEGT. There are 14 residues in the CDR3. The CDR3 DNA reads TGTGCCAGCAGTGGGACTAGCGGCACAGATACGCAGTATTTT. It yields the protein CASSGTSGTDTQYF.

V and J are TRBV5-1 and TRBJ2-2, with D perhaps matching TRBD1 or TRBD2 (5 bases each). This CDR3 is 15 amino acids long. Germline assignment: CDR1 SGHRS and CDR2 YFSETQ. Trimming cost V 0 bases and J 3 bases, with 9 bases left between them. The chain's CDR3 is CASSLAGTDTGELFF. In DNA form, the CDR3 reads TGCGCCAGCAGCTTGGCGGGGACGGACACCGGGGAGCTGTTTTTT.

This clone showed up just a few times. The CDR3 bases are TGTGCCAGCAGCCGCAGGGGGCGCGATCAGCCCCAGCATTTT. Amino acid sequence: CASSRRGRDQPQHF. V and J are TRBV7-2 and TRBJ1-5, with 8 bases identical to TRBD1. CDR1 SGHTA and CDR2 FQGNSA come from the germline V gene. The CDR3 covers 14 residues. J was trimmed by 5 bases and V by 5 bases; bases with no gene match: 5.

The chain combines TRBV6-6 with TRBJ1-1; the D is unclear. The germline gives CDR1 MNHNY, CDR2 SVGAGI (reference sequence). This CDR3 has 14 amino acids. Trimming removed 2 bases from V and 1 base from J, with 8 bases in between. The CDR3 region has the DNA TGTGCCAGCAGTTACCAGCTCCAGAACACTGAAGCTTTCTTT. This gives the protein CASSYQLQNTEAFF.

This rearrangement joins TRBV5-1 to TRBJ2-7, with D perhaps matching TRBD1 (6 bases). The CDR3 is 15 amino acids. V was trimmed by 0 bases and J by 0 bases, leaving 10 bases between them. CDR1 SGHRS and CDR2 YFSETQ come from the germline V gene. The CDR3: CASSLVGQSSYEQYF. The DNA of the CDR3 is TGCGCCAGCAGCTTGGTTGGACAGAGCTCCTACGAGCAGTACTTC.

The CDR3 region has the DNA TGTGCCAGTAGTATGAGGTTTAGAGACGGCCAAGAGACCCAGTACTTC. This gives the protein CASSMRFRDGQETQYF. The chain uses TRBV19 and TRBJ2-5; D call uncertain. This CDR3 spans 16 amino acids. The V and J ends lost 3 bases and 1 base respectively, with 15 bases between them. Germline V CDR1 and CDR2: LNHDA, SQIVND (reference sequence).

This chain connects TRBV4-3 to TRBJ2-1, with a tentative D call TRBD1 (6 bases). Trimming took off 0 bases at V and 6 bases at J, with 18 bases between the two ends. CDR1 is LGHNA and CDR2 is YSLEER in the germline V gene. The CDR3 loop spans 17 amino acids. CDR3 nucleotides: TGCGCCAGCAGCCAAGAGGGTAGCTGGGGGCGAGGCAATGAGCAGTTCTTC. Translated, it gives CASSQEGSWGRGNEQFF.

The chain has TRBV11-2 and TRBJ2-1; a weak D match, TRBD1 (5 bases). CDR1 is SGHAT, CDR2 FQNNGV, per germline. The CDR3 covers 14 residues. The germline V and J ends were trimmed by 0 bases and 3 bases, with 6 bases remaining between them. Here the CDR3 reads CASSLDRVYNEQFF. For the CDR3, the DNA is TGTGCCAGCAGCTTAGACAGGGTCTACAATGAGCAGTTCTTC.

This chain connects TRBV5-4 to TRBJ1-5, with 9 bases fitting TRBD1. The CDR3 has 14 amino acids. Germline V gene sequence: CDR1 SGHNT, CDR2 YYREEE (reference sequence). V shed 4 bases and J 5 bases; nucleotides not matched to a gene: 4. CDR3 bases: TGTGCCAGCAGCGTACAGGGGGCTTATCAGCCCCAGCATTTT. The encoded protein is CASSVQGAYQPQHF. Together with reference TRBV5-4 and TRBJ1-5, the CDR3 gives the full variable domain: ETGVTQSPTHLIKTRGQQVTLRCSSQSGHNTVSWYQQALGQGPQFIFQYYREEENGRGNFPPRFSGLQFPNYSSELNVNALELDDSALYLCASSVQGAYQPQHFGDGTRLSIL.

This clone has just a few counts. The rearrangement links TRBV7-9 to TRBJ2-1, with a possible D match to TRBD1 (5 bases). V lost 3 bases, J lost 6 bases, and 6 bases lay in between. In germline, CDR1 is SEHNR, CDR2 FQNEAQ (reference sequence). The CDR3 extends over 12 amino acids. The chain's CDR3 is CASSFGANEQFF. CDR3 nucleotides: TGTGCCAGCAGCTTTGGGGCCAATGAGCAGTTCTTC.

This clone was found a few times. The same CDR3 arises from other DNA sequences in this sample as well. This chain links TRBV9 with TRBJ2-2, with TRBD1 matching 9 bases. The CDR3 has 15 amino acids. The germline gives CDR1 SGDLS, CDR2 YYNGEE. The J segment lost 7 bases and the V segment lost 3 bases, leaving 7 bases of the junction unmatched. CDR3 in DNA: TGTGCCAGCAGCGCGGGGCCGACAGGGGGCGGGGAGCTGTTTTTT. It is translated as CASSAGPTGGGELFF.

This chain joins TRBV7-8 and TRBJ2-5, with 10 bases identical to TRBD2. This CDR3 comprises 17 residues. Germline CDR1 reads SGHVS; CDR2 reads FQNEAQ. Trimming at V came to 3 bases and at J to 0 bases, leaving 7 bases not matched to a gene. The CDR3 DNA sequence: TGTGCCAGCAGCTTCTCCCCTAGCGGGGGAAACCAAGAGACCCAGTACTTC. Encoded protein: CASSFSPSGGNQETQYF.

The CDR3 nucleotides are TGTGCCAGCAGCCGCTTACGAGAGGGCGAGCAGTACTTC. Amino acid sequence: CASSRLREGEQYF. V usage is TRBV7-9 and J usage is TRBJ2-7; weak D call: TRBD2 (5 bases). V lost 5 bases and J lost 6, with 14 bases in between. The germline CDR1 and CDR2 sequences are SEHNR and FQNEAQ (reference sequence). This CDR3 has 13 amino acids.

J is TRBJ1-3 and V is TRBV4-1; D is possibly TRBD1 (6 bases). CDR1 and CDR2 (germline): MGHRA, YSYEKL. V was pared by 4 bases and J by 0 bases, with 16 bases between. This CDR3 region has 17 residues. DNA for the CDR3: TGCGCCAGCAGCCGAACCGGACAGAGCCTCTCTGGAAACACCATATATTTT. Encoded protein: CASSRTGQSLSGNTIYF.

The CDR3 DNA reads TGTGCCAGCAGCTTAGTAGGCCACCAGAAAAATTCACCCCTCCACTTT. This gives the protein CASSLVGHQKNSPLHF. The gene calls are TRBV7-2 and TRBJ1-6; D gene uncertain. In germline, CDR1 is SGHTA, CDR2 FQGNSA. V shed 1 base and J shed 7 bases, with 14 bases lying between them. CDR3 size: 16 residues. Variable domain in full (rest from reference TRBV7-2 and TRBJ1-6): GAGVSQSPSNKVTEKGKDVELRCDPISGHTALYWYRQSLGQGLEFLIYFQGNSAPDKSGLPSDRFSAERTGGSVSTLTIQRTQQEDSAVYLCASSLVGHQKNSPLHFGNGTRLTVT.

This clone was seen more than once but under ten times. The genes are TRBV5-8 and TRBJ1-6; D call uncertain. CDR3 length: 12 residues. Germline CDR1 and CDR2: SGHTS and YDEGEE. With 9 bases removed from V and 9 bases from J, the gap between germline ends came to 13 bases. The CDR3 sequence: CATGSSGSPLHF. Here the CDR3 DNA reads TGTGCCACTGGGTCTTCGGGTTCACCCCTCCACTTT.

The chain joins TRBV6-5 to TRBJ1-1, with a possible D match to TRBD1 (5 bases). Germline CDR1 is MNHEY and CDR2 is SVGAGI. The CDR3 is made up of 15 amino acids. V was trimmed by 0 bases and J by 3 bases, leaving 11 bases between them. CDR3 sequence (DNA): TGTGCCAGCAGTTACTCGCAGGGTTTGTACACTGAAGCTTTCTTT. Residues: CASSYSQGLYTEAFF.